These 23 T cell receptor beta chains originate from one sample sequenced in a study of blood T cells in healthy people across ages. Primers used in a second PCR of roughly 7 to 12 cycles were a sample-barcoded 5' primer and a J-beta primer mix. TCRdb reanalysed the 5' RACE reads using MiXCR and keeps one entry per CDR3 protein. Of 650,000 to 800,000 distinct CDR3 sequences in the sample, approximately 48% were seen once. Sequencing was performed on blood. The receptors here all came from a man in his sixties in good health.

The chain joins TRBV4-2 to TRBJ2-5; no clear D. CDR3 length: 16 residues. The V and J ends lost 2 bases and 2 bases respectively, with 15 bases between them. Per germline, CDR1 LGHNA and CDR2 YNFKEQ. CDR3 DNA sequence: TGTGCCAGCAGCCAATTAGATGCGTGGGGTCAAGAGACCCAGTACTTC. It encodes CASSQLDAWGQETQYF.

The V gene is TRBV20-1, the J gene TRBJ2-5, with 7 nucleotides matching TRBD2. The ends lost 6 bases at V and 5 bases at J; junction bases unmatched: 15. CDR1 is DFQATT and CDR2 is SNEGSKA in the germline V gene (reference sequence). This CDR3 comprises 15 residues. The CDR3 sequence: CSAAPLGGGMETQYF. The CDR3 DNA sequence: TGCAGTGCCGCGCCTTTGGGGGGGGGGATGGAGACCCAGTACTTC.

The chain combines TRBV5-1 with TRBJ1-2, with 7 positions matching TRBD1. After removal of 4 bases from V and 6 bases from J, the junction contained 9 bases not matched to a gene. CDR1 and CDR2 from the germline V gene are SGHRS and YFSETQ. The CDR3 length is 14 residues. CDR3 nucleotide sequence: TGCGCCAGCAGCGTTTACAGGGGAGACGATGGCTACACCTTC. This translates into CASSVYRGDDGYTF. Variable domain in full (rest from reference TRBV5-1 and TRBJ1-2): KAGVTQTPRYLIKTRGQQVTLSCSPISGHRSVSWYQQTPGQGLQFLFEYFSETQRNKGNFPGRFSGRQFSNSRSEMNVSTLELGDSALYLCASSVYRGDDGYTFGSGTRLTVV.

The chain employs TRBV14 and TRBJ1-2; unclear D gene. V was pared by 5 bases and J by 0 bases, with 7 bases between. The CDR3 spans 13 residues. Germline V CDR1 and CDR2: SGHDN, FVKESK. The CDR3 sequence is CASSAQTNYGYTF. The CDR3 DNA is TGTGCCAGCAGCGCTCAGACTAACTATGGCTACACCTTC. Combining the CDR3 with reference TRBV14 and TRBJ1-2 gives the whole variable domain EAGVTQFPSHSVIEKGQTVTLRCDPISGHDNLYWYRRVMGKEIKFLLHFVKESKQDESGMPNNRFLAERTGGTYSTLKVQPAELEDSGVYFCASSAQTNYGYTFGSGTRLTVV.

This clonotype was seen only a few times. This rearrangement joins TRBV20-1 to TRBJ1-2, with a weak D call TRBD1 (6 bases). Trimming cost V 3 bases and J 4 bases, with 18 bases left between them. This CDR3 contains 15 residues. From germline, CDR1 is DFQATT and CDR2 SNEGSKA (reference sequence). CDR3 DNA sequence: TGCAGTGCTAGCTCCTCGGGACAAGACTCCTATGGCTACACCTTC. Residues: CSASSSGQDSYGYTF.

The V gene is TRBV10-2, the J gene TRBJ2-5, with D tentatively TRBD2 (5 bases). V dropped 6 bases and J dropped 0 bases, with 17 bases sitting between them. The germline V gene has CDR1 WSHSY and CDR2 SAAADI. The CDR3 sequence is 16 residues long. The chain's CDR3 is CASRVARASYQETQYF. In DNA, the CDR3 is TGCGCCAGCAGAGTAGCGAGGGCCTCGTACCAAGAGACCCAGTACTTC.

The DNA of the CDR3 is TGCAGTGCCGCCGGGGGGCCACATGAGCAGTTCTTC. Translation gives CSAAGGPHEQFF. The chain combines TRBV20-1 with TRBJ2-1, with TRBD2 as a possible D gene (7 bases). The CDR3 contains 12 residues. Germline V gives CDR1 DFQATT, CDR2 SNEGSKA (reference sequence). V dropped 6 bases and J dropped 8 bases, with 14 bases sitting between them.

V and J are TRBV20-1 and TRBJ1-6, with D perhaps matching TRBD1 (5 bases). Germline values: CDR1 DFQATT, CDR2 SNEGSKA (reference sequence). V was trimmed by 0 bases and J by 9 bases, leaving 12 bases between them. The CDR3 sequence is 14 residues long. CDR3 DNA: TGCAGTGCTAGAGATGTCGGGGCTGGTTCACCCCTCCACTTT. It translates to CSARDVGAGSPLHF.

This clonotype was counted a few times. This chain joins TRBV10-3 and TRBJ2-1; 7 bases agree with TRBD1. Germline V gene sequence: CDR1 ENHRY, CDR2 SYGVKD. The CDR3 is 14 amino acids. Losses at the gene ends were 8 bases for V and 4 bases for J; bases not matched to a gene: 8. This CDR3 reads CAIGGTETYNEQFF. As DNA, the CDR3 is TGTGCCATCGGTGGGACAGAGACTTACAATGAGCAGTTCTTC.

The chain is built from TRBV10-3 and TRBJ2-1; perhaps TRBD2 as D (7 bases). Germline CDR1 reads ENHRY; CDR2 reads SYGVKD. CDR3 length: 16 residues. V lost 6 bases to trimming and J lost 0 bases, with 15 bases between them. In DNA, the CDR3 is TGTGCCATCAGCGCGGGGGCGAGGAGCTCCTACAATGAGCAGTTCTTC. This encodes CAISAGARSSYNEQFF.

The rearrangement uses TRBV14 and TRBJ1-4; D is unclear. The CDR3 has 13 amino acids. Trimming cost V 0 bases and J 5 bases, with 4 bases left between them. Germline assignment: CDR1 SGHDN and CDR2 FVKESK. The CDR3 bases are TGTGCCAGCAGCCAAGAGGAGAATGAAAAACTGTTTTTT. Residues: CASSQEENEKLFF.

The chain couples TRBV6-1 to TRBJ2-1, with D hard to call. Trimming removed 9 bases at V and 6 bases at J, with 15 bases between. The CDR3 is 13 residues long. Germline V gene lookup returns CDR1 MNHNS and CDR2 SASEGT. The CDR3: CASTRGHPNEQFF. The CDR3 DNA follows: TGTGCCAGTACTCGTGGCCATCCCAATGAGCAGTTCTTC.

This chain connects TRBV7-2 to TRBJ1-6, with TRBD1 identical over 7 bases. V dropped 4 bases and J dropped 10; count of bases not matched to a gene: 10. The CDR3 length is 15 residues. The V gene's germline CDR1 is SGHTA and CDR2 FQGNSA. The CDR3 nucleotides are TGTGCCAGCAGCTCGACAGGGTGGTCCCAATCACCCCTCCACTTT. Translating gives CASSSTGWSQSPLHF.

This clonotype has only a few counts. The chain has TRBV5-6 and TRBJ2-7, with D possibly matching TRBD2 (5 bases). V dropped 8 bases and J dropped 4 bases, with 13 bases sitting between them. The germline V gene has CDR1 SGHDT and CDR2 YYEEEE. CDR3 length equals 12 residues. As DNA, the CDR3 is TGTGCCAGTCAACGGGAATCATACGAGCAGTACTTC. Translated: CASQRESYEQYF.

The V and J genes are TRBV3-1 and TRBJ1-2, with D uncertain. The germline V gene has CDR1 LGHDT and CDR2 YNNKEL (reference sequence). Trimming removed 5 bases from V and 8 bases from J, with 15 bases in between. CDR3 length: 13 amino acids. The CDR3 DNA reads TGTGCCAGCAGCGTAACTTATTTATCCGGCTACACCTTC. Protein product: CASSVTYLSGYTF.

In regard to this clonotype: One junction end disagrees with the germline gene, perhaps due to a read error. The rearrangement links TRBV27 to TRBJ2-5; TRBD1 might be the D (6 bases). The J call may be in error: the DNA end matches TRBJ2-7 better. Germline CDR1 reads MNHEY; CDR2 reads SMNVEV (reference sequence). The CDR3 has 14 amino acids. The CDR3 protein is CAISETGRTYEQYF. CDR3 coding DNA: TGTGCCATCAGTGAGACAGGTAGGACCTACGAGCAGTACTTC.

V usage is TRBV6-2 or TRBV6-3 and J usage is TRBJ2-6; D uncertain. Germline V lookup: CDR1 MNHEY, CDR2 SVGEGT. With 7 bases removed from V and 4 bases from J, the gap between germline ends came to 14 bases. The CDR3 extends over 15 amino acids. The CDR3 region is CASTNPELGANVLTF. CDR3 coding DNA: TGTGCCAGCACCAACCCGGAGTTGGGGGCCAACGTCCTGACTTTC.

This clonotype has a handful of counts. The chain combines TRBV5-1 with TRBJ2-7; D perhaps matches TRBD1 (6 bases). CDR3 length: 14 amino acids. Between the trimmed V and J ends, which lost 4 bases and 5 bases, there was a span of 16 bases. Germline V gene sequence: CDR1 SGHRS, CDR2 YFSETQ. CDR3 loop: CASSPLDSFDEQYF. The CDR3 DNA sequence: TGCGCCAGCAGCCCTCTGGACAGCTTCGACGAGCAGTACTTC.

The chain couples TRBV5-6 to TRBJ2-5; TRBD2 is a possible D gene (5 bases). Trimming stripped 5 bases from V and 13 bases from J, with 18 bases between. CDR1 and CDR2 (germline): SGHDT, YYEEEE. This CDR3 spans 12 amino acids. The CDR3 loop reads CASSRTVGERYF. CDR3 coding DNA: TGTGCCAGCAGTCGGACGGTCGGGGAGCGGTACTTC.

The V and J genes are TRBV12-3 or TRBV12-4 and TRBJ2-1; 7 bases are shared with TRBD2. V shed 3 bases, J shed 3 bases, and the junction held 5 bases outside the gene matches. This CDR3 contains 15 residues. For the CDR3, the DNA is TGTGCCAGCAGTTTGCCCGGGGGGTTCTACAATGAGCAGTTCTTC. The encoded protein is CASSLPGGFYNEQFF.

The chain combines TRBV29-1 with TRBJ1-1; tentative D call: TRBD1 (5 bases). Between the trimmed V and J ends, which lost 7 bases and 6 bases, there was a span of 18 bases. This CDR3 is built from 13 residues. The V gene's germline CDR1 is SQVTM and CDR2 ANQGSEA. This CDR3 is CSGCGALGAEAFF. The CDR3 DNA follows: TGCAGCGGGTGCGGGGCATTAGGGGCTGAAGCTTTCTTT. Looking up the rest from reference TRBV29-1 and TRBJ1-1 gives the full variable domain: SAVISQKPSRDICQRGTSLTIQCQVDSQVTMMFWYRQQPGQSLTLIATANQGSEATYESGFVIDKFPISRPNLTFSTLTVSNMSPEDSSIYLCSGCGALGAEAFFGQGTRLTVV.

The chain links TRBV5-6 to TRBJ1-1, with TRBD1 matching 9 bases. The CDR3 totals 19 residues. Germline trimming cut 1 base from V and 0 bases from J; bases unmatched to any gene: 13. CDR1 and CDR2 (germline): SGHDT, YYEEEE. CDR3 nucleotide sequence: TGTGCCAGCAGCTTGACAGTGGGACAGGGAGGGCCAATGAACACTGAAGCTTTCTTT. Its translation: CASSLTVGQGGPMNTEAFF.

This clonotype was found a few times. CDR3 nucleotides: TGTGCCAGCGGTACGGGGAACAACTACGAGCAGTACTTC. This translates into CASGTGNNYEQYF. The chain uses TRBV7-9 and TRBJ2-7; possibly TRBD2 for D (5 bases). Trimming left V 8 bases short and J 3 bases short, with 14 bases between. The CDR3 has 13 amino acids. Germline V lookup: CDR1 SEHNR, CDR2 FQNEAQ (reference sequence). Combining the CDR3 with reference TRBV7-9 and TRBJ2-7 gives the whole variable domain DTGVSQNPRHKITKRGQNVTFRCDPISEHNRLYWYRQTLGQGPEFLTYFQNEAQLEKSRLLSDRFSAERPKGSFSTLEIQRTEQGDSAMYLCASGTGNNYEQYFGPGTRLTVT.